These T cell receptor beta chains were read from a single sample in a study of blood T cell repertoires in COVID-19. Assay used: immunoSEQ multiplex PCR; TCRdb lists only in-frame clones, some missing. The data show hundreds of thousands of clones, about 88% seen once. The sequencing sample was made of peripheral blood. These receptors were taken from a woman aged 45-59 years with COVID-19, enrolled during active disease. Each CDR3 is given with its conserved first and last residue. D genes are given only for firm matches. Size values are once, few and many counts, or a class for expanded clones, and some rows have none.

clone size	V gene	J gene	D gene	CDR3 DNA	CDR3 protein
NA	TRBV20-1	TRBJ1-2	NA	TGCAGTCTCAGGCTGAACTATGGCTACACCTTC	CSLRLNYGYTF
few	TRBV6-1	TRBJ1-2	NA	TGTGCCAGCAGTGAGGCCAGTCTCTATGGCTACACCTTC	CASSEASLYGYTF
once	TRBV5-5	TRBJ1-1	TRBD1	TGTGCCAGCAGTTGGGACAGGGGATTGAGCACTGAAGCTTTCTTT	CASSWDRGLSTEAFF
NA	TRBV12-3/TRBV12-4	TRBJ1-4	NA	TGTGCCAGCAGTCCAACGAGTGAAAAACTGTTTTTT	CASSPTSEKLFF
NA	TRBV15	TRBJ1-4	NA	TGTGCCACCAGCAGACAAACACGGCCGACTGGAAAACTGTTTTTT	CATSRQTRPTGKLFF
NA	TRBV19	TRBJ2-5	TRBD1	TGTGCCAGTAGACCCGGACAGGGGGCGAGGGAGACCCAGTACTTC	CASRPGQGARETQYF
NA	TRBV4-2	TRBJ1-2	NA	TGTGCCAGCAGCCAGGACAACACCAACTATGGCTACACCTTC	CASSQDNTNYGYTF
NA	TRBV7-9	TRBJ2-1	TRBD2	TGTGCCAGCATACTAGCGGGGGGTTTTTCCTACAATGAGCAGTTCTTC	CASILAGGFSYNEQFF
NA	TRBV5-1	TRBJ2-7	TRBD2	TGCGCCAGCAGCACCGGACTAGCGGGGGCTACTGGGGAGTACTTC	CASSTGLAGATGEYF
NA	TRBV10-3	TRBJ2-1	NA	TGTGCCATCAGTGAGAAGGCGGGGTCCTACAATGAGCAGTTCTTC	CAISEKAGSYNEQFF
NA	TRBV5-1	TRBJ2-5	NA	TGCGCCAGCAGGCCGGATTCGGGAGAGACCCAGTACTTC	CASRPDSGETQYF
NA	TRBV2	TRBJ1-2	TRBD1	TGTGCCAGCACTTTCAGGACAGGGGGGAACTATGGCTACACCTTC	CASTFRTGGNYGYTF
NA	TRBV14	TRBJ1-2	TRBD1	TGTGCCAGCAGCCGGGACAGGGTTGGCTACACCTTC	CASSRDRVGYTF